This TCR beta chain originates from a study of T-cell reconstitution after alpha-beta-depleted transplantation in children. Study-wide results and caveats: Several hundred expanded graft clones reportedly were the source of alpha-beta T cells about two months after transplant. For some patients, TCRbeta diversity was high at day 60 because of recipient T cells and thymic progenitors that survived. Newly produced T cells mostly provided counts and TCRbeta diversity after one year, as hyperexpanded clones declined.

On this clonotype: What it recognizes is unknown.

The CDR3 contains 13 residues. Germline lookup yields CDR1 DFQATT and CDR2 SNEGSKA (reference sequence). V was clipped by 5 bases and J by 0 bases, with 9 bases between them. Construction of the TCRbeta library involved unique molecular identifiers. TCRdb ran MiXCR on the PCR reads and lists one entry per CDR3 protein. The data hold 120,000 or so distinct CDR3 sequences, with under 25% observed a single time. J is TRBJ2-3 and V is TRBV20-1; perhaps TRBD1 as D (6 bases). The sample consisted of PBMCs, mostly from graft donor cells, taken 180 days after TCRalphabeta/CD19-depleted stem cell transplant. The TCR comes from a male patient aged 2 to 9 who had a stem cell transplant for chronic granulomatous disease, so the T cells may come from the graft donor. DNA of the CDR3: TGCAGTGCTCGGGACAAAAGCACAGATACGCAGTATTTT. It encodes CSARDKSTDTQYF.